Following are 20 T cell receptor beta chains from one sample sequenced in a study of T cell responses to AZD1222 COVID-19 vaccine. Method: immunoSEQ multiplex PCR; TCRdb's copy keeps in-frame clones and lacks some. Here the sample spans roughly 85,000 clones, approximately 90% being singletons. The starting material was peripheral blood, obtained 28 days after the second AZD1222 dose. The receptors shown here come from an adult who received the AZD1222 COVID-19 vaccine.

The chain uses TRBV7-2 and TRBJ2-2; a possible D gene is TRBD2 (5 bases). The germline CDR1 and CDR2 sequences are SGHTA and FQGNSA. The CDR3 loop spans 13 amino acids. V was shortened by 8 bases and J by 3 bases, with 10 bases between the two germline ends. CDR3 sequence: CASAGVHTGELFF. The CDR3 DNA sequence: TGTGCCAGCGCCGGGGTTCACACCGGGGAGCTGTTTTTT.

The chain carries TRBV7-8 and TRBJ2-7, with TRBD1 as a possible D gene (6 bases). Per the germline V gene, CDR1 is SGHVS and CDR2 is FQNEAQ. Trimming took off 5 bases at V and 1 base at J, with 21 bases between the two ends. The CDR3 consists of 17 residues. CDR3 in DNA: TGTGCCAGCAGCCGAATTTCCGGGACATCTAAGTCCTACGAGCAGTACTTC. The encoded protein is CASSRISGTSKSYEQYF.

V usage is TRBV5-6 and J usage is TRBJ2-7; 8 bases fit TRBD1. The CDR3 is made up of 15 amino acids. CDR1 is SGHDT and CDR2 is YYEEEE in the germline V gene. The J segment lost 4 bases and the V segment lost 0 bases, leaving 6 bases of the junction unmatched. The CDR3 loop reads CASSLEVRGPYEQYF. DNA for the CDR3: TGTGCCAGCAGCTTGGAGGTCAGGGGGCCATACGAGCAGTACTTC.

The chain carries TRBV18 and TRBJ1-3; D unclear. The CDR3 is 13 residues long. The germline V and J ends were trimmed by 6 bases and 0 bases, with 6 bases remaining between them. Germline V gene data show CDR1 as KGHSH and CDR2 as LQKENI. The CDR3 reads CASSLDSGNTIYF. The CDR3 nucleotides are TGTGCCAGCTCCCTGGACTCTGGAAACACCATATATTTT.

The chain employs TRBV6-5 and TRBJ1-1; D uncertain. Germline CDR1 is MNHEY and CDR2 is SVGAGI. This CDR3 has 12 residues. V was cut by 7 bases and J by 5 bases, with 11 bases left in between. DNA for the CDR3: TGTGCCAGCACCACCGGAGGGACTGAAGCTTTCTTT. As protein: CASTTGGTEAFF.

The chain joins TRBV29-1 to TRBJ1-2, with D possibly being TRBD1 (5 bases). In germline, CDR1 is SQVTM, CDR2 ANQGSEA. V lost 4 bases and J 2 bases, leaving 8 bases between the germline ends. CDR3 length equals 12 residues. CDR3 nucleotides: TGCAGCGTTGTTAGGGGAAACTATGGCTACACCTTC. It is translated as CSVVRGNYGYTF.

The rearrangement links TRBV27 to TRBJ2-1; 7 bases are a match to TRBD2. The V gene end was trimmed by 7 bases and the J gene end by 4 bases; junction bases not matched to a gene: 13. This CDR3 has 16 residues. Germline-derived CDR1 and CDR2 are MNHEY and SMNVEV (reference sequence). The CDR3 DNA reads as TGTGCCAGCACCCCACGGGGGAGGGCCGCATACAATGAGCAGTTCTTC. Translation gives CASTPRGRAAYNEQFF.

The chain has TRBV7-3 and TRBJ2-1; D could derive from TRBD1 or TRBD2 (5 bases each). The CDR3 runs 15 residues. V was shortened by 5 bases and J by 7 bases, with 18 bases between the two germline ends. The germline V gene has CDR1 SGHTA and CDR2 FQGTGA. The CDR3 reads CASSARDGLWNEQFF. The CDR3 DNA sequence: TGTGCCAGCAGCGCCCGGGACGGCCTCTGGAATGAGCAGTTCTTC. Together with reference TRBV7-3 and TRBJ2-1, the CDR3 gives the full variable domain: GAGVSQTPSNKVTEKGKYVELRCDPISGHTALYWYRQSLGQGPEFLIYFQGTGAADDSGLPNDRFFAVRPEGSVSTLKIQRTERGDSAVYLCASSARDGLWNEQFFGPGTRLTVL.

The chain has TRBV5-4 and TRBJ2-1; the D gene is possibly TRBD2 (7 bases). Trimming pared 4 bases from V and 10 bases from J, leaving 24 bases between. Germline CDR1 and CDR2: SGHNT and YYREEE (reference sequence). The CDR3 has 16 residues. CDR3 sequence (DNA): TGTGCCAGCAGCCGGGGGCCTAGCGGAAGTCCGGCGGAGCAGTTCTTC. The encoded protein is CASSRGPSGSPAEQFF.

The DNA for the CDR3 is TGCGCCAGCAGCCCAGATCCGGGACAGGGTTACGAGCAGTACTTC. It is translated as CASSPDPGQGYEQYF. The chain is built from TRBV5-1 and TRBJ2-7, with TRBD1 matching over 9 bases. The CDR3 is 15 amino acids. CDR1 is SGHRS and CDR2 is YFSETQ in the germline V gene. V was clipped by 4 bases and J by 4 bases; unmatched bases: 9.

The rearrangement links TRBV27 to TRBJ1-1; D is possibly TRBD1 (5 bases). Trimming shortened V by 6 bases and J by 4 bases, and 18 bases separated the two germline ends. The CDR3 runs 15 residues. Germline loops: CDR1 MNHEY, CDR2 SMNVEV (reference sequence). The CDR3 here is CASRAGTPVSTEAFF. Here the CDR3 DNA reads TGTGCCAGCAGAGCCGGGACCCCTGTGAGCACTGAAGCTTTCTTT.

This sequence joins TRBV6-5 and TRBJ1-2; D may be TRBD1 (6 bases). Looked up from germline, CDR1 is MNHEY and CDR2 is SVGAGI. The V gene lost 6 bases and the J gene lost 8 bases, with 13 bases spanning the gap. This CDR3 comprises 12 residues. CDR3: CASRQWGAGYTF. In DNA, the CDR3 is TGTGCCAGCAGACAGTGGGGGGCGGGCTACACCTTC.

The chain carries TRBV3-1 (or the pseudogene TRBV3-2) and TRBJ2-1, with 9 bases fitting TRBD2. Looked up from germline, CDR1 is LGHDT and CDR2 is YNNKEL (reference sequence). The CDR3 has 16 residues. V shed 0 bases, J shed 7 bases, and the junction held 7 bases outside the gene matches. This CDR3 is CASSQELREGGNEQFF. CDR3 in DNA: TGTGCCAGCAGCCAAGAATTGCGGGAGGGCGGAAATGAGCAGTTCTTC.

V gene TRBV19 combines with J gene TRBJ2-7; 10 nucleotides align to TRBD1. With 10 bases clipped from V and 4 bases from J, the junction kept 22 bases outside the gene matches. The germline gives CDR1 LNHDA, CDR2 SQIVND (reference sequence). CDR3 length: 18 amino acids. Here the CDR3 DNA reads TGTGCCACTTCCCCGGGGGGAGTGGGGGACAGGGGAGGATACGAGCAGTACTTC. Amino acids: CATSPGGVGDRGGYEQYF.

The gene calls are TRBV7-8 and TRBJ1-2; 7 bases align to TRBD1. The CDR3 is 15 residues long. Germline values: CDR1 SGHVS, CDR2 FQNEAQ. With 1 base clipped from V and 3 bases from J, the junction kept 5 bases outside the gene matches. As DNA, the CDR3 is TGTGCCAGCAGCTTAGGTAGGACAGGCGACTATGGCTACACCTTC. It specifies CASSLGRTGDYGYTF.

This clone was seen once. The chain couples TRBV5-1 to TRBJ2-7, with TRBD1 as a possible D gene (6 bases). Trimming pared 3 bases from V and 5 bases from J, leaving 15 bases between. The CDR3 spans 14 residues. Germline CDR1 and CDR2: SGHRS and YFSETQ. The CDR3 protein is CASSSSRRTDEQYF. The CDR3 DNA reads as TGCGCCAGCAGCTCGAGCCGTCGGACAGACGAGCAGTACTTC. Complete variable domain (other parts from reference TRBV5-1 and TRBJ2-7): KAGVTQTPRYLIKTRGQQVTLSCSPISGHRSVSWYQQTPGQGLQFLFEYFSETQRNKGNFPGRFSGRQFSNSRSEMNVSTLELGDSALYLCASSSSRRTDEQYFGPGTRLTVT.

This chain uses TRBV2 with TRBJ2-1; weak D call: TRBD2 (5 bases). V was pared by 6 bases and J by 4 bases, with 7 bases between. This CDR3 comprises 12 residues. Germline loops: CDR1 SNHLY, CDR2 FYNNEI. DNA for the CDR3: TGTGCCAGCAGCGGGGAGTACAATGAGCAGTTCTTC. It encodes CASSGEYNEQFF.

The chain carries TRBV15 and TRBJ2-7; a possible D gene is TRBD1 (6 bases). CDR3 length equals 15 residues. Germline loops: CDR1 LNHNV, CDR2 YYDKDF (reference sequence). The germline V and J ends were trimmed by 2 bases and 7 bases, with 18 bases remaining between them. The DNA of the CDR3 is TGTGCCACCAGCAGACTCCGGGACACCCTCCTGGAGCAGTACTTC. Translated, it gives CATSRLRDTLLEQYF.

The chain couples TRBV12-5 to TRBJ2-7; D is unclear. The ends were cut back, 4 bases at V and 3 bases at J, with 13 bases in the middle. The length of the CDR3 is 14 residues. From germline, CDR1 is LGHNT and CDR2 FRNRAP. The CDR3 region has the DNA TGTGCTAGTGGTTCCATTAGGATTCTCTACGAGCAGTACTTC. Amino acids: CASGSIRILYEQYF.

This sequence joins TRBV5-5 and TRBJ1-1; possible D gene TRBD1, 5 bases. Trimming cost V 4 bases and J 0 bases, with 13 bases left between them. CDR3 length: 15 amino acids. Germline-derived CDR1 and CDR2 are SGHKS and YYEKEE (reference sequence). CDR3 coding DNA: TGTGCCAGCAGCGAAGACAGATCTCTGAACACTGAAGCTTTCTTT. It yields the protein CASSEDRSLNTEAFF.